The T cell receptor (beta chain) described here comes from a study of blood T cell repertoires in COVID-19. For the study at large: Sources were T cells, B-cell-depleted T cells, or PBMCs; the material itself was cDNA or gDNA.

The CDR3 is made up of 15 amino acids. V lost 2 bases and J 1 base, leaving 12 bases between the germline ends. The V gene's germline CDR1 is SGHKS and CDR2 YYEKEE (reference sequence). This clone has just one count. Seattle's enrolled individuals joined amid active infection and were then monitored longitudinally. Method: immunoSEQ multiplex PCR; TCRdb's copy keeps in-frame clones and lacks some. The profile shows some 180,000 clones, 80% to 85% of them singletons. Sequencing input: peripheral blood. This chain links TRBV5-5 with TRBJ1-1; D call uncertain. The sequence derives from a woman in her thirties or forties with COVID-19, enrolled during active disease. Here the CDR3 reads CASSFLAEGNTEAFF. The CDR3 bases are TGTGCCAGCAGCTTCTTAGCGGAGGGGAACACTGAAGCTTTCTTT.